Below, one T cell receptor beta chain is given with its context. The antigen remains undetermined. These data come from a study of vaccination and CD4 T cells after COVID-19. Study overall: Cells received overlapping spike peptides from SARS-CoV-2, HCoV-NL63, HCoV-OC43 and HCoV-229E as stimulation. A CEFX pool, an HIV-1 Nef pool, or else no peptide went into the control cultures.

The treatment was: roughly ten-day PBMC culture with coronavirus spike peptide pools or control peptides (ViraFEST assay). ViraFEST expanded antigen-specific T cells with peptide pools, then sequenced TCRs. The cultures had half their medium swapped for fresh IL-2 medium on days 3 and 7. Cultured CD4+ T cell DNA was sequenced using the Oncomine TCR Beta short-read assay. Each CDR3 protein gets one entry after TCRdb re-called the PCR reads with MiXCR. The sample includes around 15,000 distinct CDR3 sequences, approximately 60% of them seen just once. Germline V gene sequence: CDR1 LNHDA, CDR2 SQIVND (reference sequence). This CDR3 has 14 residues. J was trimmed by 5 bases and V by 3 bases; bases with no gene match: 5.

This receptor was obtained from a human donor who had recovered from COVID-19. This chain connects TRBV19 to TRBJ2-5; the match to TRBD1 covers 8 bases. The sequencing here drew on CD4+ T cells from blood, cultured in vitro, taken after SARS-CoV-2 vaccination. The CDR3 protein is CASSIGQGGETQYF. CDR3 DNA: TGTGCCAGTAGTATCGGACAGGGTGGGGAGACCCAGTACTTC.